The T cell receptor beta chain under discussion was sequenced for a study of CD8+CD57+ T cells in acquired aplastic anemia. In patients chosen for sequencing, flow cytometry had shown CD8+CD57+ cell expansion. V was pared by 4 bases and J by 6 bases, with 3 bases of the junction left unmatched. Germline V CDR1 and CDR2: SGDLS, YYNGEE. This CDR3 region has 14 residues. Profiling of TCR beta VDJ combinations and CDR3 sequences used genomic DNA as template. TCRdb called the reads again in MiXCR, with one record for every CDR3 protein. Among roughly 240,000 distinct CDR3 sequences listed, around half were seen once.

Specimen: sorted CD4+, CD8+, or CD8+CD57+ T cells (not recorded which) from PBMCs. This clonotype was sampled from a human donor with aplastic anemia. The gene calls are TRBV9 and TRBJ2-7; 14 positions match TRBD2. This chain's CDR3 is CASSRGTSGSEQYF. Written as DNA, the CDR3 is TGTGCCAGCAGCCGGGGGACTAGCGGGAGCGAGCAGTACTTC.